The T cell receptor beta chain under discussion was sequenced for a study of blood T cell repertoires in COVID-19. The wider study: COVID-19 samples, acute and convalescent, were from the United States, Italy and Spain. The analysed material was cDNA or gDNA that came from T cells, B-cell-depleted T cells, or PBMCs.

This CDR3 has 14 residues. Trimming shortened V by 2 bases and J by 4 bases, and 11 bases separated the two germline ends. Germline V gives CDR1 MNHEY, CDR2 SVGAGI. In the original workflow: Quantification of nucleated cells was approximated via reference gene primer amplification. Assay used: immunoSEQ multiplex PCR; TCRdb lists only in-frame clones, some missing. V, J and clone size are those of that table, while D and trimming were read from the DNA. The sample shows over 250,000 clones, around 86% of them seen only once. This chain joins TRBV6-5 and TRBJ1-1; D may be TRBD1 (5 bases). This receptor was identified in a man aged 45 to 65 with acute or convalescent COVID-19. The specimen was peripheral blood. CDR3 DNA sequence: TGTGCCAGCAGTTACAACGGGGGAACCACTGAAGCTTTCTTT. Protein: CASSYNGGTTEAFF.